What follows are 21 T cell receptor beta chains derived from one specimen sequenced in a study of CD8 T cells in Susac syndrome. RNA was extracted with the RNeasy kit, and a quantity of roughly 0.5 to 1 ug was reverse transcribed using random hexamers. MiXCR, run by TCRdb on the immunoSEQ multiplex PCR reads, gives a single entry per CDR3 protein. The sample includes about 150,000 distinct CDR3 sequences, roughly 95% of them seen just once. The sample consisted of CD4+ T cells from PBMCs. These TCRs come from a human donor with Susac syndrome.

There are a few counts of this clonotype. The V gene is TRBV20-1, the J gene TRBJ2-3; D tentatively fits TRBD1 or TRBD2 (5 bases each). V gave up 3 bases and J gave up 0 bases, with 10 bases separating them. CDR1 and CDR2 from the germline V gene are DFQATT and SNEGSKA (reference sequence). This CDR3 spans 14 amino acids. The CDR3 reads CSARGTSSTDTQYF. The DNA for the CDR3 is TGCAGTGCTAGGGGGACCTCTAGCACAGATACGCAGTATTTT.

This CDR3 reads CASSFLPIYEQYF. CDR3 nucleotides: TGTGCCAGCAGTTTCCTCCCCATCTACGAGCAGTACTTC. J is TRBJ2-7 and V is TRBV28; the D is unclear. CDR1 MDHEN and CDR2 SYDVKM come from the germline V gene. The CDR3 runs to 13 residues. The V and J ends lost 3 bases and 3 bases respectively, with 9 bases between them.

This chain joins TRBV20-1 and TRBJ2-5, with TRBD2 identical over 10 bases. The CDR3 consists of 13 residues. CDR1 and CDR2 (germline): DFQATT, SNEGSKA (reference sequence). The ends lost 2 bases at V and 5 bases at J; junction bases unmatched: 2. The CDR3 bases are TGCAGTGCTAGACTAGCGGGGGTTGAGACCCAGTACTTC. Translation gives CSARLAGVETQYF.

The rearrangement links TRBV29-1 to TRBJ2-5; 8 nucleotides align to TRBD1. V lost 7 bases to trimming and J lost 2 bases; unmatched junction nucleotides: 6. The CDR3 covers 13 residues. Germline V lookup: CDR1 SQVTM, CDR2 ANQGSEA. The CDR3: CSASRDRQETQYF. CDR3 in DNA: TGCAGCGCCTCTCGGGACAGGCAAGAGACCCAGTACTTC.

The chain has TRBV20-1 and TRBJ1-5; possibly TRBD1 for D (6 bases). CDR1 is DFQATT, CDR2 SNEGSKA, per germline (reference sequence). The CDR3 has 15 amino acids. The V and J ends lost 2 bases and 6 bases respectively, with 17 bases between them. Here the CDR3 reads CSARKQGVWGQPQHF. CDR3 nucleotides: TGCAGTGCTAGAAAACAGGGTGTGTGGGGTCAGCCCCAGCATTTT.

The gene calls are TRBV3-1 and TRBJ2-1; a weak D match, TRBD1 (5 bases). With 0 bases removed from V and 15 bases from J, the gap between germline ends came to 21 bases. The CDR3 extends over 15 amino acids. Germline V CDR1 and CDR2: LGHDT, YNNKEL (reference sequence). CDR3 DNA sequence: TGTGCCAGCAGCCAAGAGAGCCAAGGGGCCCCCTTGTCGTTCTTC. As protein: CASSQESQGAPLSFF.

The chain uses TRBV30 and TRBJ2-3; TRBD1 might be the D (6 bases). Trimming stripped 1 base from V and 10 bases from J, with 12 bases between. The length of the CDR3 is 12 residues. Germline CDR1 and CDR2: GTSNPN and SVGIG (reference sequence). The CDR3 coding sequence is TGTGCCTGGAGTGCGACAGGCGGGCCGCAGTATTTT. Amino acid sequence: CAWSATGGPQYF.

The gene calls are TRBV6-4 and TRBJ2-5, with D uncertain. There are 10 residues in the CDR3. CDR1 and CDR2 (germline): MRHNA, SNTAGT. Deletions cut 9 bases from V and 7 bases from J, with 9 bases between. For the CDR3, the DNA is TGTGCCAGAGGGTGGGTGACCCAGTACTTC. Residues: CARGWVTQYF.

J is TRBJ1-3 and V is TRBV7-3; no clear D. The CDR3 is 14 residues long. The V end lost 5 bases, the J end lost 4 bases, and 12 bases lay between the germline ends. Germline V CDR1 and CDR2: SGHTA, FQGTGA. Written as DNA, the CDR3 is TGTGCCAGCAGCCCTAGGGTTCCCGGAAACACCATATATTTT. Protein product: CASSPRVPGNTIYF. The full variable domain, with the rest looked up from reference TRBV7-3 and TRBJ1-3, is GAGVSQTPSNKVTEKGKYVELRCDPISGHTALYWYRQSLGQGPEFLIYFQGTGAADDSGLPNDRFFAVRPEGSVSTLKIQRTERGDSAVYLCASSPRVPGNTIYFGEGSWLTVV.

CDR3 protein: CASSTRGDSPLHF. CDR3 coding DNA: TGTGCCAGTTCGACCAGGGGCGATTCACCCCTCCACTTT. The chain has TRBV2 and TRBJ1-6; D possibly corresponds to TRBD1 (6 bases). The germline gives CDR1 SNHLY, CDR2 FYNNEI. The CDR3 length is 13 residues. The V gene lost 9 bases and the J gene lost 8 bases, with 14 bases spanning the gap.

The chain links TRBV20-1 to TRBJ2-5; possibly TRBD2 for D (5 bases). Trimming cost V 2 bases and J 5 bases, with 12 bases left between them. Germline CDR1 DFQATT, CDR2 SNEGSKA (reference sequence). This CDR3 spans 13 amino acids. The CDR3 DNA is TGCAGTGCTAGACCTAACGGGAAGGAGACCCAGTACTTC. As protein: CSARPNGKETQYF.

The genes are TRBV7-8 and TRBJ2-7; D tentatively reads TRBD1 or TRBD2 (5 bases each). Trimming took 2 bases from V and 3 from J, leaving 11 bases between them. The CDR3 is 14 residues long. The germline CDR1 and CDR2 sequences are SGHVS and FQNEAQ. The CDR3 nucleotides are TGTGCCAGCAGCTTAAGGGACCGTGGCTACGAGCAGTACTTC. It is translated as CASSLRDRGYEQYF.

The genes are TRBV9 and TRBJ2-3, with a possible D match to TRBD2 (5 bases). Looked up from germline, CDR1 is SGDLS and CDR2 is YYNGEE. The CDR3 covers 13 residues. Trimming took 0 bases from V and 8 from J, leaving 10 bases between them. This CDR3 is CASSVAEGATQYF. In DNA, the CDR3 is TGTGCCAGCAGCGTAGCTGAGGGCGCTACGCAGTATTTT.

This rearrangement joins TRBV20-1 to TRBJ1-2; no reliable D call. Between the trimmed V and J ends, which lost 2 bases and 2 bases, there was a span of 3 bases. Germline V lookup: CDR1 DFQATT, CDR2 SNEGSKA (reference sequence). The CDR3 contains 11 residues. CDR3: CSARTNYGYTF. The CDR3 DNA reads TGCAGTGCTAGAACGAACTATGGCTACACCTTC.

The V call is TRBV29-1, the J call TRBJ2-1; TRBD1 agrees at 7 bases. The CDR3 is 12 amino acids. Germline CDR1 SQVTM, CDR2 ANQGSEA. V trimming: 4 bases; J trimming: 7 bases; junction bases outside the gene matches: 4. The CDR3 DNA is TGCAGCGTTGTCAGGGGGATTAATGAGCAGTTCTTC. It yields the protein CSVVRGINEQFF.

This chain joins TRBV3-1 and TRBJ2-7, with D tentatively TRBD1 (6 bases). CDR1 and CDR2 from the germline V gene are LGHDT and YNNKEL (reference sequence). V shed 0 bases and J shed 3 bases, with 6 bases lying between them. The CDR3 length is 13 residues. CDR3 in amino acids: CASSQETGYEQYF. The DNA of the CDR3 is TGTGCCAGCAGCCAAGAGACAGGCTACGAGCAGTACTTC.

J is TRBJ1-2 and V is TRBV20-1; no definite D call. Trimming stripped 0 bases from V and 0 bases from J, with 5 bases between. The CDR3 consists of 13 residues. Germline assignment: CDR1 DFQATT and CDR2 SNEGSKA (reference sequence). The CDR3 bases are TGCAGTGCTAGAGACGCGGCTAACTATGGCTACACCTTC. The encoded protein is CSARDAANYGYTF.

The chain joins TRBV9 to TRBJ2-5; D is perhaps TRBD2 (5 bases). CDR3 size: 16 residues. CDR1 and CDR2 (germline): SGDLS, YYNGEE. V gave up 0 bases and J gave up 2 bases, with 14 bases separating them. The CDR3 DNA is TGTGCCAGCAGCGTAGGCGGCAGCCCGGGACAAGAGACCCAGTACTTC. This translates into CASSVGGSPGQETQYF.

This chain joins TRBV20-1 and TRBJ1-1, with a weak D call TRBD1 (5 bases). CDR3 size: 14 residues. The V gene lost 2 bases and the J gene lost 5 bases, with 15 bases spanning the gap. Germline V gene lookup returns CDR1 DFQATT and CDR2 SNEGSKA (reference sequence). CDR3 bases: TGCAGTGCTAGAAGGGGCTCCTTAGGGACTGAAGCTTTCTTT. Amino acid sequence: CSARRGSLGTEAFF.

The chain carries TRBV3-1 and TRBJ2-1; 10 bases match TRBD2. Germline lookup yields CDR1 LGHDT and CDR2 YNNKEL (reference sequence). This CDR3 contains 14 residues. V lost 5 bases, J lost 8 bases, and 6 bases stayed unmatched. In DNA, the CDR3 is TGTGCCAGCAGCTACAGCGGGGGGGCCTATGAGCAGTTCTTC. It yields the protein CASSYSGGAYEQFF.

The CDR3 protein is CASGGTGGPNEQFF. The DNA of the CDR3 is TGTGCCTCAGGAGGGACAGGGGGTCCCAATGAGCAGTTCTTC. The chain employs TRBV19 and TRBJ2-1; 11 bases are a match to TRBD1. Germline V gives CDR1 LNHDA, CDR2 SQIVND (reference sequence). Losses at the gene ends were 11 bases for V and 6 bases for J; bases not matched to a gene: 9. The CDR3 covers 14 residues.